This T cell receptor (beta chain) was sequenced during a study of T cell changes during pregnancy in multiple sclerosis. Assay: immunoSEQ multiplex PCR; the TCRdb copy retains only in-frame clones and omits some. The profile shows some 22,000 clones, more than 75% of them singletons. This clone appeared once. The CDR3 consists of 14 residues. V was pared by 4 bases and J by 2 bases, with 14 bases between. From germline, CDR1 is GTSNPN and CDR2 SVGIG (reference sequence). This rearrangement joins TRBV30 to TRBJ1-2; D may be TRBD1 (6 bases). This material consisted of CD8+ T cells from peripheral blood mononuclear cells, taken after pregnancy. The receptor was derived from a female donor with multiple sclerosis, enrolled in a pregnancy study. CDR3 sequence reads: CAWTPPGQNYGYTF. CDR3 DNA sequence: TGTGCCTGGACGCCCCCCGGACAGAACTATGGCTACACCTTC.